A single T cell receptor beta chain is shown here with its context. They isolated at least 6 million PBMCs from each sample. This record comes from a study of blood T cells in healthy people across ages. Primers used in a second PCR of roughly 6 to 11 cycles were a sample-barcoded 5' primer and a J-beta primer mix. Each CDR3 protein is one row after TCRdb ran MiXCR on the 5' RACE reads. The sample holds about 730,000 distinct CDR3 sequences, around 46% seen once. The V gene lost 5 bases and the J gene lost 5 bases, with 16 bases spanning the gap. Germline loops: CDR1 SGHVS, CDR2 FQNEAQ. The CDR3 covers 15 residues.

The sequencing sample was made of blood. This TCR was recovered from a woman aged 55-70 years in good health. The rearrangement links TRBV7-8 to TRBJ2-1; D unclear. The CDR3 is CASSPEEKRDNEQFF. The CDR3 nucleotides are TGTGCCAGCAGCCCGGAAGAGAAGCGAGACAATGAGCAGTTCTTC.